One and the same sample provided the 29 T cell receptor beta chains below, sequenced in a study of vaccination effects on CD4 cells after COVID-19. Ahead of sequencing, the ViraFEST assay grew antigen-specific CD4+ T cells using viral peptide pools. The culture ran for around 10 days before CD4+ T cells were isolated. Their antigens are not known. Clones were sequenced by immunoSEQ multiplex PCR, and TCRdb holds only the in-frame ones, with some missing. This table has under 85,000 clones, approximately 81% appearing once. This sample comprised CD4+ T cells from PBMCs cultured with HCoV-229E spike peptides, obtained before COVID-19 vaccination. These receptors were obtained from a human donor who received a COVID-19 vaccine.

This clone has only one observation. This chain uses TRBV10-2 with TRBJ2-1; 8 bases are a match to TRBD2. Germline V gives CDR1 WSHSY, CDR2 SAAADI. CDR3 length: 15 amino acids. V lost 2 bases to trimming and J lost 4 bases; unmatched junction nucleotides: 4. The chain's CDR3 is CASSEKRGRYNEQFF. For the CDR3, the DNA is TGCGCCAGCAGTGAGAAGCGGGGGAGGTACAATGAGCAGTTCTTC.

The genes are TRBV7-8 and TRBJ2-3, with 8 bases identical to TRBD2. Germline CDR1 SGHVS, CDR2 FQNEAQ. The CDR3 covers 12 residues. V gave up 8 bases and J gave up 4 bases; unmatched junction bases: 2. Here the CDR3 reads CASRGGADTQYF. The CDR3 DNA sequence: TGTGCCAGCCGGGGGGGGGCAGATACGCAGTATTTT.

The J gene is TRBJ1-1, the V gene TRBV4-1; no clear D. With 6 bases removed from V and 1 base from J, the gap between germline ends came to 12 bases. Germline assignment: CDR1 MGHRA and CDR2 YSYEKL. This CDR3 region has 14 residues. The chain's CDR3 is CASRGRTENTEAFF. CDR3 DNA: TGCGCCAGCAGGGGAAGGACGGAGAACACTGAAGCTTTCTTT.

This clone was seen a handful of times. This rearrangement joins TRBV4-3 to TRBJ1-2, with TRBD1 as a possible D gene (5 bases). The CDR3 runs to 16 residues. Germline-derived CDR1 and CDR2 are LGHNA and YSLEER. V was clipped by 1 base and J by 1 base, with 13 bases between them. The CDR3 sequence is CASSQGAGGINYGYTF. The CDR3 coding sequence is TGCGCCAGCAGCCAAGGGGCGGGGGGGATTAACTATGGCTACACCTTC.

The CDR3 is CSVGQGFADTQYF. CDR3 DNA: TGCAGCGTTGGACAGGGTTTTGCAGATACGCAGTATTTT. V is TRBV29-1 and J is TRBJ2-3, with 7 bases lining up with TRBD1. V lost 4 bases to trimming and J lost 4 bases; unmatched junction nucleotides: 5. The CDR3 extends over 13 amino acids. Germline V lookup: CDR1 SQVTM, CDR2 ANQGSEA.

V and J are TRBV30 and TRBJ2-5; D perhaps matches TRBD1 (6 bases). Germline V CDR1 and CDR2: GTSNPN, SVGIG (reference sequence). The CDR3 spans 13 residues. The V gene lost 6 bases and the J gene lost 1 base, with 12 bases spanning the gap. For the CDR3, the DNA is TGTGCCTGCAAGGGGGACGGCCAAGAGACCCAGTACTTC. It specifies CACKGDGQETQYF.

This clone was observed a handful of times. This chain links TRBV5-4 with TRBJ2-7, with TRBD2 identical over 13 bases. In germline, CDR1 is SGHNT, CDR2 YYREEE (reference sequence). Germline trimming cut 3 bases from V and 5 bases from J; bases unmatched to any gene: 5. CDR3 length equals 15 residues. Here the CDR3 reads CASSSRGTSGDEQYV. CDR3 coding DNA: TGTGCCAGCAGCTCTCGGGGGACTAGCGGGGACGAGCAGTACGTC.

The CDR3 loop reads CASSLNTPSTDTQYF. DNA for the CDR3: TGTGCCAGCAGCTTAAATACGCCTAGCACAGATACGCAGTATTTT. V gene TRBV7-3 combines with J gene TRBJ2-3; D ambiguous. Trimming removed 1 base at V and 0 bases at J, with 8 bases between. Germline assignment: CDR1 SGHTA and CDR2 FQGTGA. The CDR3 has 15 amino acids. Variable domain in full (rest from reference TRBV7-3 and TRBJ2-3): GAGVSQTPSNKVTEKGKYVELRCDPISGHTALYWYRQSLGQGPEFLIYFQGTGAADDSGLPNDRFFAVRPEGSVSTLKIQRTERGDSAVYLCASSLNTPSTDTQYFGPGTRLTVL.

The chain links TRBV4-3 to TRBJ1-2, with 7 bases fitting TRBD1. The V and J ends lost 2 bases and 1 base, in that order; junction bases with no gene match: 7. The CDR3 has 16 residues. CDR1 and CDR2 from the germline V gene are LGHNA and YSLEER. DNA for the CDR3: TGCGCCAGCAGCCAAAGACAGACAGGGATTAACTATGGCTACACCTTC. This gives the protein CASSQRQTGINYGYTF.

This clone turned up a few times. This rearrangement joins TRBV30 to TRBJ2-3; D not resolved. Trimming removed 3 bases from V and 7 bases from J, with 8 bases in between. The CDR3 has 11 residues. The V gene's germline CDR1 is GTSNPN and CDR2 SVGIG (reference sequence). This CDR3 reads CAWRALNTQYF. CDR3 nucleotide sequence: TGTGCCTGGAGGGCCCTAAATACGCAGTATTTT.

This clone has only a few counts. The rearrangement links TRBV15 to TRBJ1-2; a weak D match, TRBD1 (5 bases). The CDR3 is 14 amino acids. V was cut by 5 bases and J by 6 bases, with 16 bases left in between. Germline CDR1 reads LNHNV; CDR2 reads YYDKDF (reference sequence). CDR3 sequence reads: CATSSRVTGDGYTF. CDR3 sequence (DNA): TGTGCCACCAGCTCCAGGGTAACAGGCGATGGCTACACCTTC. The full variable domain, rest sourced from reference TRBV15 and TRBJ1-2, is DAMVIQNPRYQVTQFGKPVTLSCSQTLNHNVMYWYQQKSSQAPKLLFHYYDKDFNNEADTPDNFQSRRPNTSFCFLDIRSPGLGDTAMYLCATSSRVTGDGYTFGSGTRLTVV.

The CDR3 DNA reads TGTGCCAGCTCACCCTTGGATCAGGGTGGGAACACTGAAGCTTTCTTT. Translating it yields CASSPLDQGGNTEAFF. The chain carries TRBV18 and TRBJ1-1; possible D gene TRBD1, 5 bases. This CDR3 is built from 16 residues. From germline, CDR1 is KGHSH and CDR2 LQKENI. Trimming removed 3 bases at V and 1 base at J, with 15 bases between.

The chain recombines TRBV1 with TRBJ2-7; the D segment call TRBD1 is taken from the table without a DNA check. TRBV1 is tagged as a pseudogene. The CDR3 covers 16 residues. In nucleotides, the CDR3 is TGCACCAGCAGCCAAGATCGATCCAGGCGACGCTACGAGCAGTACGTC. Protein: CTSSQDRSRRRYEQYV.

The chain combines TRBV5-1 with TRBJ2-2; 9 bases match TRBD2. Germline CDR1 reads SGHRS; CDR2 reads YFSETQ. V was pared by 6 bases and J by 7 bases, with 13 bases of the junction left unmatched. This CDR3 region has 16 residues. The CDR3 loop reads CASMVLVAGALGELFF. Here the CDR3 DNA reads TGCGCCAGCATGGTTCTCGTAGCGGGGGCTCTCGGGGAGCTGTTTTTT.

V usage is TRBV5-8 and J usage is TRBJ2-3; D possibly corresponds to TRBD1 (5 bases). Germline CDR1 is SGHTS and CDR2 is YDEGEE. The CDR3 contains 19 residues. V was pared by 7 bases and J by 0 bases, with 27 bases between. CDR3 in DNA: TGTGCCAGCCCTGGGTCTTTCTGGGGTTCGACAGCCAGCACAGATACGCAGTATTTT. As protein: CASPGSFWGSTASTDTQYF.

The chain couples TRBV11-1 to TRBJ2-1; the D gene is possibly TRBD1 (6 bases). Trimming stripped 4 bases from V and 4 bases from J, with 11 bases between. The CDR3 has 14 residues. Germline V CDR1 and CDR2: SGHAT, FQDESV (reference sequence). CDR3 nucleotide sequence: TGTGCCAGCAGCTCCGGACAGCCGTACAATGAGCAGTTCTTC. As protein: CASSSGQPYNEQFF.

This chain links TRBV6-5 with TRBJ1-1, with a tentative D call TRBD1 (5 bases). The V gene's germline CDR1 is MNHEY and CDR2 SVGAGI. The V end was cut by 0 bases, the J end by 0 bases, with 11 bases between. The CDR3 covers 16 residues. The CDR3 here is CASSYSGVTVNTEAFF. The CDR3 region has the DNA TGTGCCAGCAGTTACTCGGGGGTCACGGTGAACACTGAAGCTTTCTTT.

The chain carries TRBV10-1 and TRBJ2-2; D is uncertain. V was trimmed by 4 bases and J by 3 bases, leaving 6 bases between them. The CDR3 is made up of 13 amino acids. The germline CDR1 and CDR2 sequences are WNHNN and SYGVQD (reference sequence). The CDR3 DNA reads TGCGCCAGCAGTGGGGGATACACCGGGGAGCTGTTTTTT. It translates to CASSGGYTGELFF.

CDR3: CASSFERGSNQPQHF. CDR3 coding DNA: TGTGCCAGCAGCTTTGAGCGGGGTAGCAATCAGCCCCAGCATTTT. The chain has TRBV11-2 and TRBJ1-5, with D unclear. Germline loops: CDR1 SGHAT, CDR2 FQNNGV. Trimming removed 3 bases at V and 0 bases at J, with 9 bases between. This CDR3 has 15 amino acids. Filled out from reference TRBV11-2 and TRBJ1-5, the complete variable domain reads EAGVAQSPRYKIIEKRQSVAFWCNPISGHATLYWYQQILGQGPKLLIQFQNNGVVDDSQLPKDRFSAERLKGVDSTLKIQPAKLEDSAVYLCASSFERGSNQPQHFGDGTRLSIL.

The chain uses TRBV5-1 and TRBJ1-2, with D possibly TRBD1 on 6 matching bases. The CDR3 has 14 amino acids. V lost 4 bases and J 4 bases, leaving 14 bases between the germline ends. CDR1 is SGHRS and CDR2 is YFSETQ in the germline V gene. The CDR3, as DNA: TGCGCCAGCAGCACCGGAGGGGGTTTCTATGGCTACACCTTC. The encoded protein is CASSTGGGFYGYTF.

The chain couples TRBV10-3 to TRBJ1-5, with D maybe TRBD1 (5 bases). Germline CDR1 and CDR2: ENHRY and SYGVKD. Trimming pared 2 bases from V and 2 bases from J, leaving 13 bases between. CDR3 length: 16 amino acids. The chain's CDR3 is CAISETAGPRNQPQHF. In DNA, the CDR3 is TGTGCCATCAGTGAGACGGCAGGGCCTCGCAATCAGCCCCAGCATTTT.

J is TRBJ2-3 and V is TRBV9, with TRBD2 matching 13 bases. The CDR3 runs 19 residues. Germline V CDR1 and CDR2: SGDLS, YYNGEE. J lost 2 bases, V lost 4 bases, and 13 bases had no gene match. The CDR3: CASSPRTSGGPPATDTQYF. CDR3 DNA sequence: TGTGCCAGCAGCCCCCGGACTAGCGGGGGCCCCCCCGCCACAGATACGCAGTATTTT.

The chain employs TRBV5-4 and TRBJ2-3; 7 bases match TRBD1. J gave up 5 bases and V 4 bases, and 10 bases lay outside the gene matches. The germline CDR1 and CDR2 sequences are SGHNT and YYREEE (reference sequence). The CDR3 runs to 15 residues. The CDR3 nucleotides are TGTGCCAGCAGCCGATCAGGGGGAGTGGGAGATACGCAGTATTTT. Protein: CASSRSGGVGDTQYF. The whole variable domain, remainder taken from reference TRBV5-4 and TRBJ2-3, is ETGVTQSPTHLIKTRGQQVTLRCSSQSGHNTVSWYQQALGQGPQFIFQYYREEENGRGNFPPRFSGLQFPNYSSELNVNALELDDSALYLCASSRSGGVGDTQYFGPGTRLTVL.

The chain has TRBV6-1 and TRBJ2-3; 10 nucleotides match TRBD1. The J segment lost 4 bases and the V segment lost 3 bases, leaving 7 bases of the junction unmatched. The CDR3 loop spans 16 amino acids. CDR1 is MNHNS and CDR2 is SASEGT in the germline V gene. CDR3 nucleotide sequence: TGTGCCAGCAGTGACCCGGGACAGGGGACAGCAGATACGCAGTATTTT. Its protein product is CASSDPGQGTADTQYF.

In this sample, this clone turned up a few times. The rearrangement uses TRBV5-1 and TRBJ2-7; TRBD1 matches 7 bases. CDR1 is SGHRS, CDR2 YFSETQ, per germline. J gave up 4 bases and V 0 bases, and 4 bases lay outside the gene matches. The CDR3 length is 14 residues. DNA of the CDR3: TGCGCCAGCAGCTTGGTAGGGGGCGATTACGAGCAGTACGTC. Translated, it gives CASSLVGGDYEQYV.

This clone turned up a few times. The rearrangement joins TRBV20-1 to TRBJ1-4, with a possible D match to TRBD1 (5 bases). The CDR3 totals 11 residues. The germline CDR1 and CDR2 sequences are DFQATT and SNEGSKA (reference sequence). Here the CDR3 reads CSVFTGEKLFF. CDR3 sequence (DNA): TGCAGCGTCTTCACAGGCGAAAAACTGTTTTTT.

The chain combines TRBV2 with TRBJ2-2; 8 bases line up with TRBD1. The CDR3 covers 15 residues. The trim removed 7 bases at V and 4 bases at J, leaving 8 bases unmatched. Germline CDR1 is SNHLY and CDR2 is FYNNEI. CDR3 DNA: TGTGCCAGCATTTCGCAGGGGGCTGGCACCGGGGAGCTGTTTTTT. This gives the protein CASISQGAGTGELFF.

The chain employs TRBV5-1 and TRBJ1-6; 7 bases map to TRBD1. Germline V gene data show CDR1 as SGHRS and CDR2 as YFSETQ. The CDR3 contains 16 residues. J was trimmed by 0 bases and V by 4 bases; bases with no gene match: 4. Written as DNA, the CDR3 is TGCGCCAGCAGCGTTGGGACAGTCTCCTATAATTCACCCCTCCACTTT. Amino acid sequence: CASSVGTVSYNSPLHF.

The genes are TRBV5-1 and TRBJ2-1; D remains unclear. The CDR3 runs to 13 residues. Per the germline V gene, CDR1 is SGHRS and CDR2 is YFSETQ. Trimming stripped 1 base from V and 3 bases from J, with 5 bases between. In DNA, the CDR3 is TGCGCCAGCAGCTTGAATCTCTACAATGAGCAGTTCTTC. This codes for CASSLNLYNEQFF.